This entry concerns a single TCR beta chain. Its matching antigen is unknown. The source of the sample is a study of graft-versus-host responses after intestinal transplantation. The overall study: Each recipient received anti-thymocyte globulin induction, then tacrolimus and steroids for around three years. The study, taken as a whole, reports: Patients with graft-donor T cell macrochimerism had high graft-versus-host to host-versus-graft clonal ratios in allografts. With peak circulating GvH clone levels came an association with early post-transplant HvG declines. GvH clones were found in recipient marrow; some appeared first in ileum or blood.

TCRdb keeps only in-frame clones here, not all; method: immunoSEQ multiplex PCR. The data hold more than 12,000 clones, with about 93% observed a single time. The CDR3 runs to 15 residues. With 5 bases clipped from V and 6 bases from J, the junction kept 7 bases outside the gene matches. Germline lookup yields CDR1 MNHEY and CDR2 SMNVEV (reference sequence). This clonotype was sampled from a human patient who received an intestinal transplant, so some T cells may come from the graft donor. J is TRBJ2-7 and V is TRBV27; TRBD2 aligns across 13 bases. Sample: PBMCs, taken 9 days after transplant. In DNA form, the CDR3 reads TGTGCCAGCAGTCTCACCGGGACTAGCGGGACCGAGCAGTACTTC. Amino acids: CASSLTGTSGTEQYF.